A single sample gave rise to the 10 T cell receptor beta chains below, sequenced in a study of blood T cell repertoires in COVID-19. Only in-frame clones appear in the TCRdb table, and some are missing; sequencing was by immunoSEQ multiplex PCR. The table includes some 120,000 clones, 70% to 85% detected once. Sequencing input: peripheral blood. Receptors were obtained from a woman aged 60-75 years with acute or convalescent COVID-19.

CDR3 protein: CASSLAPGAVNEKLFF. CDR3 nucleotide sequence: TGTGCCAGCAGCTTAGCTCCAGGGGCGGTTAATGAAAAACTGTTTTTT. The chain is built from TRBV7-2 and TRBJ1-4; D possibly corresponds to TRBD1 (6 bases). The germline V and J ends were trimmed by 0 bases and 4 bases, with 12 bases remaining between them. CDR1 is SGHTA, CDR2 FQGNSA, per germline. The CDR3 contains 16 residues.

The chain links TRBV5-4 to TRBJ1-2, with 7 bases lining up with TRBD1. Trimming took 4 bases from V and 4 from J; bases not matched to a gene: 10. The CDR3 is made up of 15 amino acids. Per the germline V gene, CDR1 is SGHNT and CDR2 is YYREEE (reference sequence). In DNA form, the CDR3 reads TGTGCCAGCAGCGCGAAGGACAGGCCAATCTATGGCTACACCTTC. Amino acids: CASSAKDRPIYGYTF.

The gene calls are TRBV9 and TRBJ2-2; TRBD1 is a possible D gene (6 bases). The V gene's germline CDR1 is SGDLS and CDR2 YYNGEE. CDR3 length: 14 residues. The V gene lost 6 bases and the J gene lost 5 bases, with 14 bases spanning the gap. CDR3 region: CASIGQGGTGELFF. The CDR3 DNA follows: TGTGCCAGCATCGGCCAAGGGGGAACCGGGGAGCTGTTTTTT.

The J gene is TRBJ2-3, the V gene TRBV5-1; D is unresolved. This CDR3 has 13 residues. The V gene's germline CDR1 is SGHRS and CDR2 YFSETQ. The V end lost 1 base, the J end lost 5 bases, and 8 bases lay between the germline ends. CDR3 amino acids: CASSLMSRDTQYF. The CDR3 DNA reads as TGCGCCAGCAGCTTGATGAGTAGAGATACGCAGTATTTT.

This rearrangement joins TRBV7-9 to TRBJ1-3; D ambiguous. Trimming shortened V by 3 bases and J by 0 bases, and 6 bases separated the two germline ends. The germline gives CDR1 SEHNR, CDR2 FQNEAQ (reference sequence). The CDR3 extends over 14 amino acids. The CDR3 sequence: CASSFSSSGNTIYF. In DNA form, the CDR3 reads TGTGCCAGCAGCTTTTCGAGCTCTGGAAACACCATATATTTT.

V and J are TRBV11-2 and TRBJ1-2; perhaps TRBD1 as D (6 bases). Germline CDR1 and CDR2: SGHAT and FQNNGV. The CDR3 covers 12 residues. Trimming took 5 bases from V and 8 from J, leaving 12 bases between them. This chain's CDR3 is CASSGQRGGYTF. CDR3 bases: TGTGCCAGCAGCGGACAGAGGGGGGGCTACACCTTC.

The CDR3 is CASDDREVEAFF. CDR3 DNA sequence: TGTGCTAGTGATGACAGGGAGGTAGAAGCTTTCTTT. The chain has TRBV12-5 and TRBJ1-1; TRBD1 matches at 7 bases. CDR1 is LGHNT and CDR2 is FRNRAP in the germline V gene. Losses at the gene ends were 7 bases for V and 8 bases for J; bases not matched to a gene: 7. The length of the CDR3 is 12 residues.

V and J are TRBV13 and TRBJ1-2, with a possible D match to TRBD1 (6 bases). There are 14 residues in the CDR3. Trimming took 3 bases from V and 4 from J, leaving 12 bases between them. From germline, CDR1 is PRHDT and CDR2 FYEKMQ (reference sequence). The CDR3 spells CASSLGRQAYGYTF. The CDR3 nucleotides are TGTGCCAGCAGCTTGGGTAGACAGGCCTATGGCTACACCTTC.

The chain has TRBV7-9 and TRBJ1-2; TRBD1 agrees at 9 bases. Germline V gene data show CDR1 as SEHNR and CDR2 as FQNEAQ (reference sequence). Losses at the gene ends were 5 bases for V and 5 bases for J; bases not matched to a gene: 6. The length of the CDR3 is 14 residues. DNA of the CDR3: TGTGCCAGCAGCCGCGCGGACAGGGGTTATGGCTACACCTTC. Amino acid sequence: CASSRADRGYGYTF. The variable domain in full, completed from reference TRBV7-9 and TRBJ1-2, reads DTGVSQNPRHKITKRGQNVTFRCDPISEHNRLYWYRQTLGQGPEFLTYFQNEAQLEKSRLLSDRFSAERPKGSFSTLEIQRTEQGDSAMYLCASSRADRGYGYTFGSGTRLTVV.

This chain links TRBV5-1 with TRBJ1-1, with no clear D. This CDR3 is 14 amino acids long. Germline V gene data show CDR1 as SGHRS and CDR2 as YFSETQ. The V gene lost 0 bases and the J gene lost 1 base, with 7 bases spanning the gap. The CDR3 spells CASSLDSSNTEAFF. CDR3 coding DNA: TGCGCCAGCAGCTTGGATTCCTCGAACACTGAAGCTTTCTTT.